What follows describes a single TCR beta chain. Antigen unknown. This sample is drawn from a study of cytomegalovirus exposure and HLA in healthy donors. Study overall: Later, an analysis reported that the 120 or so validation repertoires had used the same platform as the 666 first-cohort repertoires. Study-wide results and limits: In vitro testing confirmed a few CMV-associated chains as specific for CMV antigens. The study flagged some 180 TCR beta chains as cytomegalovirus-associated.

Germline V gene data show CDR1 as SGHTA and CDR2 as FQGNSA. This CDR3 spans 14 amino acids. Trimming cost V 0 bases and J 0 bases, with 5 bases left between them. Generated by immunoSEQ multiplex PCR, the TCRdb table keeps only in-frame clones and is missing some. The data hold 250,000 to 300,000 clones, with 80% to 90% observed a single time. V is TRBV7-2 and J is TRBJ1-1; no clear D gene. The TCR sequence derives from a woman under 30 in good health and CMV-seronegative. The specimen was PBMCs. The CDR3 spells CASSLAGMNTEAFF. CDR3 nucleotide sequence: TGTGCCAGCAGCTTAGCCGGGATGAACACTGAAGCTTTCTTT.